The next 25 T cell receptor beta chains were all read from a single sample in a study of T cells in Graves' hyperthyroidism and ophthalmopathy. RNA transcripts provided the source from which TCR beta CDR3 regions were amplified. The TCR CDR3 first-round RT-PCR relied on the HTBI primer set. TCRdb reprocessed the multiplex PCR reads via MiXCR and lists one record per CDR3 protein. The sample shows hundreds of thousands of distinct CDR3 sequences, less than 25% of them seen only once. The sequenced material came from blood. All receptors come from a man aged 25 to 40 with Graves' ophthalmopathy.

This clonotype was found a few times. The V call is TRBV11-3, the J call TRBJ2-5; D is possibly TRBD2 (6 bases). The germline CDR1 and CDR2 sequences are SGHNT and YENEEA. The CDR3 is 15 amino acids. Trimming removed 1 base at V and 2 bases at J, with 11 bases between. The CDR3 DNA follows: TGTGCCAGCAGCTTAGCTACCGGGGGTCAAGAGACCCAGTACTTC. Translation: CASSLATGGQETQYF.

CDR3 sequence (DNA): TGTGCCTGGAGCGGGGGACAGGGTCTTCAGCCCCAGCATTTT. Translating it yields CAWSGGQGLQPQHF. J is TRBJ1-5 and V is TRBV30; 9 positions match TRBD1. The CDR3 loop spans 14 amino acids. In germline, CDR1 is GTSNPN, CDR2 SVGIG (reference sequence). V shed 3 bases and J 6 bases; nucleotides not matched to a gene: 6.

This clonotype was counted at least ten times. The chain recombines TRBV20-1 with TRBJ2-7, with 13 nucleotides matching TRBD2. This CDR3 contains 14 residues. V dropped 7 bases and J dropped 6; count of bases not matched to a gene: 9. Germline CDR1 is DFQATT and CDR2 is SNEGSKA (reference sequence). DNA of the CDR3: TGCAGTGTCCAGGGACTAGCGGGATTAGGCGAGCAGTACTTC. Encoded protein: CSVQGLAGLGEQYF.

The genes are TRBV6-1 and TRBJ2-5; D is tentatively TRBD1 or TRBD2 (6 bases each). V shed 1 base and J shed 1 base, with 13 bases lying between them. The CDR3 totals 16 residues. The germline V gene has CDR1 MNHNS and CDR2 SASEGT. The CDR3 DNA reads TGTGCCAGCAGTGAAGGATCAGGGGAGGTCCAAGAGACCCAGTACTTC. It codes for CASSEGSGEVQETQYF.

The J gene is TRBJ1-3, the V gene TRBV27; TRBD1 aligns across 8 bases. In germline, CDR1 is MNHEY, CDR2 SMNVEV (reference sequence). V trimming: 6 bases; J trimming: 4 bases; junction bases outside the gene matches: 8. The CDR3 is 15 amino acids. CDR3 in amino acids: CASRQAGTGGNTIYF. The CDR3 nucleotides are TGTGCCAGCAGACAAGCCGGGACAGGCGGAAACACCATATATTTT.

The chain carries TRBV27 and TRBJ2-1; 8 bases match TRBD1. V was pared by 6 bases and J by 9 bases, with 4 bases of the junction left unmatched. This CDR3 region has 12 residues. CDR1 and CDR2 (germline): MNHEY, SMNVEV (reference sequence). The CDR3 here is CASSSGGPEQFF. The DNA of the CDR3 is TGTGCCAGCAGCTCAGGGGGCCCTGAGCAGTTCTTC.

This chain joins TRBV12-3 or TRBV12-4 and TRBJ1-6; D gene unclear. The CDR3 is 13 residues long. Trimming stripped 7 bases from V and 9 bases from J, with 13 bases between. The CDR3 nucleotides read TGTGCCAGCAAGTGGGGATCCAGTTCACCCCTCCACTTT. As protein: CASKWGSSSPLHF.

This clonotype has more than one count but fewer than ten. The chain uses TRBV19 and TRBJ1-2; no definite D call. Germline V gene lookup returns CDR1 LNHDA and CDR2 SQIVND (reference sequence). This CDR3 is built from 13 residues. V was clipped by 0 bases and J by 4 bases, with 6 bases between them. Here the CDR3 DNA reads TGTGCCAGTAGTATAGACGGACTCTATGGCTACACCTTC. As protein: CASSIDGLYGYTF.

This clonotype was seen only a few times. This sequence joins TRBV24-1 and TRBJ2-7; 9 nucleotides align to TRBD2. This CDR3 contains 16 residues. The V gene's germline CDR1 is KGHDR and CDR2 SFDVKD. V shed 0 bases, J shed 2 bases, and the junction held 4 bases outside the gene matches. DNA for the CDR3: TGTGCCACCAGTGATTTGCGGCGGGAGGGCCCCTACGAGCAGTACTTC. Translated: CATSDLRREGPYEQYF.

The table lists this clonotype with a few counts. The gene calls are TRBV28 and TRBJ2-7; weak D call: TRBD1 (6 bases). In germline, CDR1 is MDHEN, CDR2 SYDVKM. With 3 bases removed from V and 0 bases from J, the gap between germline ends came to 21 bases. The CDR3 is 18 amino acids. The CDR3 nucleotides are TGTGCCAGCAGTTTTAAGGGTGGTCAGGGGTCTTTCTCCTACGAGCAGTACTTC. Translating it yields CASSFKGGQGSFSYEQYF.

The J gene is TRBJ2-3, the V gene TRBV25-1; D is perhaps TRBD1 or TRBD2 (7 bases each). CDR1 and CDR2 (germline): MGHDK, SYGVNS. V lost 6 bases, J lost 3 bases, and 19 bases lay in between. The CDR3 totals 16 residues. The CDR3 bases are TGTGCCAGCAGACGGGGAGGGGGCGCAGGGACAGATACGCAGTATTTT. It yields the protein CASRRGGGAGTDTQYF.

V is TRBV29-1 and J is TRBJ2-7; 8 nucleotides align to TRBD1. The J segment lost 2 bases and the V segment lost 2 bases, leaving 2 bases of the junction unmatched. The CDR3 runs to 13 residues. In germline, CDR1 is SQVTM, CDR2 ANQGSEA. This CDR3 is CSVELDRAYEQYF. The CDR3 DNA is TGCAGCGTTGAATTGGACAGGGCCTACGAGCAGTACTTC.

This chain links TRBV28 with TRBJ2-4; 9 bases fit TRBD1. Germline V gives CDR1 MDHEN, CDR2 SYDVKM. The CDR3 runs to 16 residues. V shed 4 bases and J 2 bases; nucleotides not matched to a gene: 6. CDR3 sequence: CASSSSGQGTKNIQYF. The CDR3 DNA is TGTGCCAGCAGTTCCTCGGGACAGGGAACCAAAAACATTCAGTACTTC.

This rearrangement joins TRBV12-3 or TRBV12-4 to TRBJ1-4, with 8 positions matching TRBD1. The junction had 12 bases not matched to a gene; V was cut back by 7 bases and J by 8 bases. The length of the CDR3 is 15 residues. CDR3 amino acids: CASTPGQGKDEKLFF. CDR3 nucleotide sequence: TGTGCCAGCACCCCCGGACAGGGTAAAGACGAAAAACTGTTTTTT.

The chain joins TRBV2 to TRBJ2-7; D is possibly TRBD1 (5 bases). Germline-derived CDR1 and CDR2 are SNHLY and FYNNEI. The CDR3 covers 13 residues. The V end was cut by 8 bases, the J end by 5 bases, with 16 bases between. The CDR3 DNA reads TGTGCCAGCCGAATGATAGGGGCCCACGAGCAGTACTTC. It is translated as CASRMIGAHEQYF.

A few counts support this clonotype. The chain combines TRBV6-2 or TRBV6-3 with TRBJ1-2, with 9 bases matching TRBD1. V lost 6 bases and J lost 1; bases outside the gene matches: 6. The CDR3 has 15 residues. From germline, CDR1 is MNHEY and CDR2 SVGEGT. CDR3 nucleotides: TGTGCCAGCAGCCGCGGACAGGGGAGTAACTATGGCTACACCTTC. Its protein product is CASSRGQGSNYGYTF.

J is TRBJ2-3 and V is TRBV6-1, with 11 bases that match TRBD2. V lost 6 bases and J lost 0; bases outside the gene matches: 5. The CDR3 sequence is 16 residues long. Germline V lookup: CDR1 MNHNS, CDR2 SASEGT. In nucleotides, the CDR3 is TGTGCCAGCAGGCACCCTAGCGGGGGGAGCACAGATACGCAGTATTTT. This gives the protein CASRHPSGGSTDTQYF.

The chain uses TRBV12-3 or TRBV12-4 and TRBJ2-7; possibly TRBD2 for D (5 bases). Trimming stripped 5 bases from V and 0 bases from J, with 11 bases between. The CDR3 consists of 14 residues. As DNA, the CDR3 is TGTGCCAGCAGTCCGGACTGGGCCTCCTACGAGCAGTACTTC. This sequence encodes CASSPDWASYEQYF.

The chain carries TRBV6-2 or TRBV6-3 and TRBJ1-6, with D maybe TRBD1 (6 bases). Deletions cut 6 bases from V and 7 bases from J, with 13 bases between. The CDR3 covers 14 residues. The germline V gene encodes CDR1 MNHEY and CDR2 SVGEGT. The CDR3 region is CASRQGRKNSPLHF. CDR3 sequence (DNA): TGTGCCAGCAGACAGGGCCGGAAGAATTCACCCCTCCACTTT.

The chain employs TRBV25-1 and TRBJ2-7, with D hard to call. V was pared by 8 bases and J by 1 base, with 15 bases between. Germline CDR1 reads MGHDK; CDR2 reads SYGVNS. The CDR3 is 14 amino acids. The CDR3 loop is CASPSEHSSYEQYF. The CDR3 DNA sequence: TGTGCCAGCCCTTCGGAACATTCTTCCTACGAGCAGTACTTC.

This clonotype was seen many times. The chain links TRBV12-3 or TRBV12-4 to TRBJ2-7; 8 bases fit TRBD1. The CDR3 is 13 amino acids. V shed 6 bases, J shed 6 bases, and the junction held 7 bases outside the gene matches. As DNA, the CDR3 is TGTGCCAGCAGGGACCTGACAGGGGCCGAGCAGTACTTC. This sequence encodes CASRDLTGAEQYF.

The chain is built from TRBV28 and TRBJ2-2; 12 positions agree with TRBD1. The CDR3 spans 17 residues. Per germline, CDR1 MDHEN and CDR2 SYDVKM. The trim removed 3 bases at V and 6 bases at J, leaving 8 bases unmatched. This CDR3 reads CASSFPGQGALAGELFF. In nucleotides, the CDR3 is TGTGCCAGCAGTTTCCCGGGACAGGGGGCGCTCGCCGGGGAGCTGTTTTTT.

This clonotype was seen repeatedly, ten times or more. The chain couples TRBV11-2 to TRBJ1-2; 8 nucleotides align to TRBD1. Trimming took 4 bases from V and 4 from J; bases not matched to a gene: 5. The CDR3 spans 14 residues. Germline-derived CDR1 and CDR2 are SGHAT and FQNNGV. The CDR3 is CASSWTGSGYGYTF. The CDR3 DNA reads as TGTGCCAGCAGCTGGACAGGGTCGGGCTATGGCTACACCTTC.

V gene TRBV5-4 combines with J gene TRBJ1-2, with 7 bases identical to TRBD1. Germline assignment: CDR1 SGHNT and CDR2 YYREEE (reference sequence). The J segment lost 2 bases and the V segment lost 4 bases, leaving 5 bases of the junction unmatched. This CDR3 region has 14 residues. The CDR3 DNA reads TGTGCCAGCAGCCCCCTAGGGGGCAACTATGGCTACACCTTC. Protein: CASSPLGGNYGYTF.

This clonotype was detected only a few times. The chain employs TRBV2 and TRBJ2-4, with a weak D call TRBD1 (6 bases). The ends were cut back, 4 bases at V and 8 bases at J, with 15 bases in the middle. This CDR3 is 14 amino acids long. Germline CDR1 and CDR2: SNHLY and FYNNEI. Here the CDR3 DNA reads TGTGCCAGCAGTGTTAGGGGGTCAGAGGACATTCAGTACTTC. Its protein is CASSVRGSEDIQYF. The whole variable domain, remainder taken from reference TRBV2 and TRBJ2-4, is EPEVTQTPSHQVTQMGQEVILRCVPISNHLYFYWYRQILGQKVEFLVSFYNNEISEKSEIFDDQFSVERPDGSNFTLKIRSTKLEDSAMYFCASSVRGSEDIQYFGAGTRLSVL.